The 30 T cell receptor beta chains listed next were all sequenced from one sample in a study of identical twins. TCRdb re-called the 5' RACE reads through MiXCR, storing one row per CDR3 protein. The repertoire holds a few hundred thousand distinct CDR3 sequences, with approximately 15% as singletons. The same sample was also used in a study of yellow fever vaccine responses in identical twins.

Material for sequencing was CD4+ T cells sorted from blood. The origin of the receptors is a young woman in good health.

Many counts were recorded for this clonotype. V is TRBV27 and J is TRBJ2-7, with a tentative D call TRBD2 (5 bases). The CDR3 runs to 14 residues. The germline CDR1 and CDR2 sequences are MNHEY and SMNVEV (reference sequence). V dropped 5 bases and J dropped 4 bases, with 15 bases sitting between them. CDR3 protein: CASSTATRTYEQYF. CDR3 bases: TGTGCCAGCAGTACAGCCACCAGGACTTACGAGCAGTACTTC.

The chain links TRBV5-1 to TRBJ2-1, with TRBD1 identical over 9 bases. This CDR3 is built from 15 residues. After removal of 4 bases from V and 8 bases from J, the junction contained 10 bases not matched to a gene. Germline V lookup: CDR1 SGHRS, CDR2 YFSETQ. As DNA, the CDR3 is TGCGCCAGCAGCAACGGACAGGGGAAAGCAGATGAGCAGTTCTTC. This translates into CASSNGQGKADEQFF.

This clonotype showed up just a few times. The chain links TRBV5-8 to TRBJ2-3; 9 bases map to TRBD2. From germline, CDR1 is SGHTS and CDR2 YDEGEE. The V gene end was trimmed by 0 bases and the J gene end by 6 bases; junction bases not matched to a gene: 8. This CDR3 region has 16 residues. CDR3 nucleotides: TGTGCCAGCAGCTTGGTAGCTAGCGGGGCCTCCGATACGCAGTATTTT. It encodes CASSLVASGASDTQYF.

This clonotype has just a few counts. V and J are TRBV5-5 and TRBJ2-5; D perhaps matches TRBD1 (5 bases). Deletions cut 6 bases from V and 1 base from J, with 13 bases between. Per the germline V gene, CDR1 is SGHKS and CDR2 is YYEKEE (reference sequence). The CDR3 extends over 14 amino acids. The CDR3 coding sequence is TGTGCCAGCACCCTCGGACAAATCCAAGAGACCCAGTACTTC. It specifies CASTLGQIQETQYF.

The V call is TRBV28, the J call TRBJ2-2, with D hard to call. The CDR3 sequence is 10 residues long. The germline V gene encodes CDR1 MDHEN and CDR2 SYDVKM. V lost 10 bases and J lost 9, with 9 bases in between. The CDR3 nucleotides are TGTGCCACTAGACGCAGGGAGCTGTTTTTT. As protein: CATRRRELFF.

The chain has TRBV20-1 and TRBJ2-7; 11 bases agree with TRBD2. Germline V gives CDR1 DFQATT, CDR2 SNEGSKA (reference sequence). V lost 7 bases to trimming and J lost 5 bases; unmatched junction nucleotides: 7. CDR3 length equals 13 residues. The CDR3 loop is CSVTGLAGHEQYF. The CDR3 bases are TGCAGTGTTACCGGACTAGCGGGCCACGAGCAGTACTTC.

This clonotype was counted between two and nine times. J is TRBJ2-1 and V is TRBV10-3; tentatively, D is TRBD2 (6 bases). Germline assignment: CDR1 ENHRY and CDR2 SYGVKD. The V gene lost 4 bases and the J gene lost 9 bases, with 16 bases spanning the gap. CDR3 length: 14 amino acids. The CDR3 loop reads CAISALTSGSEQFF. Here the CDR3 DNA reads TGTGCCATCAGTGCGCTGACTAGTGGTTCTGAGCAGTTCTTC.

This rearrangement joins TRBV12-3 or TRBV12-4 to TRBJ1-5; 7 bases agree with TRBD1. This CDR3 has 13 residues. Unmatched junction bases numbered 7, after V lost 5 bases and J lost 9 bases. CDR3 protein: CASSIDRVGPQHF. The CDR3 DNA sequence: TGTGCCAGCAGTATTGACAGGGTCGGGCCCCAGCATTTT.

This clonotype was seen a few times. J is TRBJ2-7 and V is TRBV5-1; 9 bases agree with TRBD1. The ends lost 3 bases at V and 0 bases at J; junction bases unmatched: 4. Germline values: CDR1 SGHRS, CDR2 YFSETQ. This CDR3 contains 15 residues. The CDR3 coding sequence is TGCGCCAGCAGCTCCGGGACAGGGCACTCCTACGAGCAGTACTTC. It is translated as CASSSGTGHSYEQYF.

J is TRBJ2-1 and V is TRBV19; D remains unclear. This CDR3 contains 13 residues. The germline V gene has CDR1 LNHDA and CDR2 SQIVND (reference sequence). Trimming took 3 bases from V and 1 from J, leaving 4 bases between them. This chain's CDR3 is CASSINSYNEQFF. The DNA for the CDR3 is TGTGCCAGTAGTATCAATTCCTACAATGAGCAGTTCTTC.

The rearrangement links TRBV3-1 to TRBJ2-3, with 8 bases matching TRBD1. Trimming removed 4 bases from V and 1 base from J; junction bases left unmatched: 13. Germline V gene data show CDR1 as LGHDT and CDR2 as YNNKEL (reference sequence). This CDR3 is 18 amino acids long. The CDR3 DNA reads as TGTGCCAGCAGCCCCACCCACGGACAGGGTGGAGGCACAGATACGCAGTATTTT. Amino acids: CASSPTHGQGGGTDTQYF.

This chain's CDR3 is CASSLARTEGTGELFF. CDR3 nucleotides: TGTGCCAGCAGTTTAGCGCGGACAGAGGGGACCGGGGAGCTGTTTTTT. The chain recombines TRBV12-3 or TRBV12-4 with TRBJ2-2, with D perhaps TRBD1 (6 bases). Trimming cost V 0 bases and J 5 bases, with 13 bases left between them. This CDR3 spans 16 amino acids.

This clonotype came up a few times. The chain combines TRBV7-2 with TRBJ2-1; tentative D call: TRBD1 (5 bases). Trimming removed 4 bases at V and 0 bases at J, with 10 bases between. Germline lookup yields CDR1 SGHTA and CDR2 FQGNSA. CDR3 length: 15 amino acids. CDR3 sequence (DNA): TGTGCCAGCAGCTCGTACAGGAGCTCCTACAATGAGCAGTTCTTC. Translating gives CASSSYRSSYNEQFF.

V usage is TRBV29-1 and J usage is TRBJ2-7, with TRBD1 identical over 7 bases. J lost 1 base, V lost 8 bases, and 5 bases had no gene match. CDR1 SQVTM and CDR2 ANQGSEA come from the germline V gene. The CDR3 runs 12 residues. The CDR3 sequence is CSPWDRSYEQYF. CDR3 sequence (DNA): TGCAGCCCCTGGGACAGATCCTACGAGCAGTACTTC.

The V and J genes are TRBV6-5 and TRBJ2-7; TRBD1 matches at 11 bases. Germline CDR1 is MNHEY and CDR2 is SVGAGI. This CDR3 comprises 19 residues. With 0 bases clipped from V and 4 bases from J, the junction kept 14 bases outside the gene matches. Here the CDR3 reads CASSYSSPRTGGLWYEQYF. The CDR3 DNA sequence: TGTGCCAGCAGTTACTCCTCCCCCCGGACAGGGGGCCTTTGGTACGAGCAGTACTTC.

This clonotype was counted a few times. J is TRBJ2-1 and V is TRBV11-1; 13 bases align to TRBD2. The CDR3 loop spans 20 amino acids. Germline V gene sequence: CDR1 SGHAT, CDR2 FQDESV (reference sequence). J gave up 0 bases and V 1 base, and 9 bases lay outside the gene matches. This CDR3 is CASSLGRTSGGRSSYNEQFF. The CDR3 DNA follows: TGTGCCAGCAGCTTAGGGAGGACTAGCGGGGGTAGGAGCTCCTACAATGAGCAGTTCTTC.

This clonotype was seen many times. This chain joins TRBV12-3 or TRBV12-4 and TRBJ2-5; 15 bases match TRBD2. The CDR3 consists of 16 residues. J was trimmed by 5 bases and V by 4 bases; bases with no gene match: 5. CDR3 sequence (DNA): TGTGCCAGCAGTTCAGGGACTAGCGGGGGGTGGGAGACCCAGTACTTC. Translation gives CASSSGTSGGWETQYF.

The chain employs TRBV18 and TRBJ2-7, with 7 bases aligning to TRBD1. The CDR3 contains 14 residues. V shed 4 bases, J shed 5 bases, and the junction held 8 bases outside the gene matches. CDR1 is KGHSH and CDR2 is LQKENI in the germline V gene. The CDR3 sequence is CASSRSGQDHEQYF. CDR3 nucleotide sequence: TGTGCCAGCTCACGATCCGGACAGGATCACGAGCAGTACTTC. Complete variable domain (other parts from reference TRBV18 and TRBJ2-7): NAGVMQNPRHLVRRRGQEARLRCSPMKGHSHVYWYRQLPEEGLKFMVYLQKENIIDESGMPKERFSAEFPKEGPSILRIQQVVRGDSAAYFCASSRSGQDHEQYFGPGTRLTVT.

V usage is TRBV5-1 and J usage is TRBJ2-3; no clear D. This CDR3 is built from 13 residues. Per germline, CDR1 SGHRS and CDR2 YFSETQ. V was clipped by 5 bases and J by 2 bases, with 9 bases between them. The CDR3 coding sequence is TGCGCCAGCAGTACTGGGAACACAGATACGCAGTATTTT. The encoded protein is CASSTGNTDTQYF.

This clonotype turned up a few times. The J gene is TRBJ1-1, the V gene TRBV12-3 or TRBV12-4; D gene ambiguous. V lost 2 bases and J 10 bases, leaving 5 bases between the germline ends. This CDR3 has 10 residues. CDR3 protein: CASSLSLAFF. CDR3 bases: TGTGCCAGCAGTTTATCCCTAGCTTTCTTT.

The rearrangement uses TRBV3-1 and TRBJ2-3, with 7 bases aligning to TRBD1. V lost 5 bases, J lost 2 bases, and 4 bases stayed unmatched. Germline V gives CDR1 LGHDT, CDR2 YNNKEL (reference sequence). The CDR3 sequence is 14 residues long. The CDR3 DNA follows: TGTGCCAGCAGCGGGGACAGCGACACAGATACGCAGTATTTT. Its translation is CASSGDSDTDTQYF.

This clonotype was picked up many times. The J gene is TRBJ2-5, the V gene TRBV7-8; possibly TRBD2 for D (5 bases). Germline V gene sequence: CDR1 SGHVS, CDR2 FQNEAQ. V dropped 6 bases and J dropped 1 base, with 15 bases sitting between them. CDR3 length: 15 amino acids. DNA of the CDR3: TGTGCCAGCAGTCCACGGTCGAGGGTCCAAGAGACCCAGTACTTC. The encoded protein is CASSPRSRVQETQYF.

This clonotype was counted a few times. The rearrangement uses TRBV3-1 and TRBJ1-2; D may be TRBD1 (5 bases). The CDR3 consists of 14 residues. CDR1 is LGHDT and CDR2 is YNNKEL in the germline V gene (reference sequence). V was shortened by 4 bases and J by 5 bases, with 14 bases between the two germline ends. The CDR3 region is CASSRGGLGYGYTF. DNA of the CDR3: TGTGCCAGCAGCCGGGGGGGTCTGGGATATGGCTACACCTTC. Looking up the rest from reference TRBV3-1 and TRBJ1-2 gives the full variable domain: DTAVSQTPKYLVTQMGNDKSIKCEQNLGHDTMYWYKQDSKKFLKIMFSYNNKELIINETVPNRFSPKSPDKAHLNLHINSLELGDSAVYFCASSRGGLGYGYTFGSGTRLTVV.

CDR3 sequence: CAWRREGDTQYF. DNA of the CDR3: TGTGCCTGGAGGCGGGAGGGGGATACGCAGTATTTT. The chain carries TRBV30 and TRBJ2-3; 9 positions agree with TRBD2. The CDR3 has 12 residues. From germline, CDR1 is GTSNPN and CDR2 SVGIG (reference sequence). The V and J ends lost 3 bases and 6 bases, in that order; junction bases with no gene match: 1.

In this sample, this clonotype turned up a few times. The CDR3 spells CAIPGLVPNTGELFF. The CDR3 DNA sequence: TGTGCCATCCCGGGACTAGTGCCGAACACCGGGGAGCTGTTTTTT. V usage is TRBV27 and J usage is TRBJ2-2, with TRBD2 matching over 8 bases. Germline V gives CDR1 MNHEY, CDR2 SMNVEV (reference sequence). The CDR3 sequence is 15 residues long. Germline trimming cut 10 bases from V and 0 bases from J; bases unmatched to any gene: 7.

This clonotype was observed many times. The chain has TRBV28 and TRBJ2-7, with TRBD1 identical over 10 bases. The CDR3 totals 15 residues. Trimming removed 3 bases from V and 4 bases from J; junction bases left unmatched: 6. Germline assignment: CDR1 MDHEN and CDR2 SYDVKM. CDR3 protein: CASSFARTGGYEQYF. In nucleotides, the CDR3 is TGTGCCAGCAGTTTTGCGAGGACAGGGGGTTACGAGCAGTACTTC.

This clonotype was picked up one time. The chain has TRBV7-2 and TRBJ2-3; TRBD2 is a possible D gene (6 bases). Trimming left V 3 bases short and J 2 bases short, with 15 bases between. The CDR3 spans 16 residues. Germline V gene sequence: CDR1 SGHTA, CDR2 FQGNSA. The CDR3 sequence: CASSLDVSGYTDTQYF. CDR3 DNA sequence: TGTGCCAGCAGCTTGGACGTCAGCGGGTACACAGATACGCAGTATTTT.

The chain carries TRBV2 and TRBJ2-5; 9 nucleotides line up with TRBD2. The CDR3 totals 16 residues. J gave up 4 bases and V 0 bases, and 6 bases lay outside the gene matches. Germline CDR1 SNHLY, CDR2 FYNNEI. CDR3 protein: CASSEAGVAGVETQYF. CDR3 coding DNA: TGTGCCAGCAGTGAAGCCGGCGTAGCGGGAGTAGAGACCCAGTACTTC. The variable domain in full, with the rest retrieved from reference TRBV2 and TRBJ2-5, is EPEVTQTPSHQVTQMGQEVILRCVPISNHLYFYWYRQILGQKVEFLVSFYNNEISEKSEIFDDQFSVERPDGSNFTLKIRSTKLEDSAMYFCASSEAGVAGVETQYFGPGTRLLVL.

This clonotype was recorded a few times. This rearrangement joins TRBV5-1 to TRBJ1-1, with 7 bases aligning to TRBD1. Trimming removed 4 bases from V and 0 bases from J; junction bases left unmatched: 9. The germline V gene has CDR1 SGHRS and CDR2 YFSETQ. This CDR3 spans 16 amino acids. This CDR3 is CASSNRGRGMNTEAFF. CDR3 coding DNA: TGCGCCAGCAGCAACAGGGGAAGGGGGATGAACACTGAAGCTTTCTTT.

In its sample, this clonotype was seen a few times. The chain uses TRBV6-5 and TRBJ2-3, with 10 bases lining up with TRBD2. CDR3 length: 16 residues. Germline CDR1 reads MNHEY; CDR2 reads SVGAGI. V was clipped by 6 bases and J by 1 base; unmatched bases: 7. DNA of the CDR3: TGTGCCAGCAGAACTCTAGCGGGGGTACGCACAGATACGCAGTATTTT. It specifies CASRTLAGVRTDTQYF.